In its sample, the clone carrying this T cell receptor beta chain was seen many times. The antigen remains undetermined. One entry per CDR3 protein, called by TCRdb with MiXCR from the 5' RACE reads. The sample holds over 200,000 distinct CDR3 sequences, approximately 16% seen once. These data originate in a study of CD8 T cells in ankylosing spondylitis. This CDR3 contains 17 residues. V was shortened by 5 bases and J by 4 bases, with 22 bases between the two germline ends. Germline V CDR1 and CDR2: MGHRA, YSYEKL. The study's findings and limits: The authors found the disease-linked clones to be CD8+ and relatively rare in peripheral blood. A TCR beta motif made of roughly eight highly homologous variants seemed typical of ankylosing spondylitis blood.

The sequencing sample was made of blood, either unsorted or a sorted T cell fraction (not recorded which). The gene calls are TRBV4-1 and TRBJ2-3; D unresolved. The clonotype originates from a male donor with ankylosing spondylitis. The CDR3 sequence: CASSATPPPERADTQYF. CDR3 bases: TGCGCCAGCAGCGCCACCCCCCCCCCAGAACGGGCAGATACGCAGTATTTT.